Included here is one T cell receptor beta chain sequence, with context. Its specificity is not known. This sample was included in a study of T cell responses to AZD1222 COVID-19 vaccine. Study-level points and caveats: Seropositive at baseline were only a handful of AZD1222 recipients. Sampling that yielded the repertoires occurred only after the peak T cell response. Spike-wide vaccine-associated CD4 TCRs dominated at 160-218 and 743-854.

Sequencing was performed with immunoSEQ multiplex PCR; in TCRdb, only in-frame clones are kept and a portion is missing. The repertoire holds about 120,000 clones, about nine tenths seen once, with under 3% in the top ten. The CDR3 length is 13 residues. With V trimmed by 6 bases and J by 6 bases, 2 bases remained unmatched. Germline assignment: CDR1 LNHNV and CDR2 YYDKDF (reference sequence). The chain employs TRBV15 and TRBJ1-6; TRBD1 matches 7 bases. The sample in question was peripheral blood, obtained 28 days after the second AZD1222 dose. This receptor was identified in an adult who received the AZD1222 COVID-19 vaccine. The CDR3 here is CATRRDSNSPLHF. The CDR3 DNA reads TGTGCCACCAGGAGGGACAGTAATTCACCCCTCCACTTT.